One and the same sample provided the 5 T cell receptor beta chains below, sequenced in a study of shared clonotypes between healthy human individuals. Sequenced by immunoSEQ multiplex PCR; TCRdb stores in-frame clones only, minus some. The table lists about 2.4 million clones, 80% to 95% of them singletons, with 0.36% in the top ten. The sequencing input was naive CD4+ T cells from PBMCs. Subset indicated: CD45RA+ positively selected. The source is a man between 18 and 29 years old in good health. Some clones in this sample may be carry-over from other donors' samples.

As concerns this clone: Other nucleotide sequences in the sample specify the same CDR3. The V gene is TRBV28, the J gene TRBJ2-2, with no clear D. The CDR3 is 11 residues long. Trimming pared 6 bases from V and 5 bases from J, leaving 4 bases between. CDR1 MDHEN and CDR2 SYDVKM come from the germline V gene. The CDR3 region has the DNA TGTGCCAGCAGCCTGACCGGGGAGCTGTTTTTT. Translation gives CASSLTGELFF.

The V call is TRBV29-1, the J call TRBJ2-7; D unclear. The CDR3 is 11 amino acids. Trimming stripped 6 bases from V and 2 bases from J, with 8 bases between. Germline CDR1 SQVTM, CDR2 ANQGSEA. CDR3 DNA: TGCAGCGTCGGATTTACCTACGAGCAGTACTTC. It encodes CSVGFTYEQYF.

The V gene is TRBV29-1, the J gene TRBJ1-1, with 8 positions matching TRBD1. This CDR3 comprises 12 residues. CDR1 and CDR2 (germline): SQVTM, ANQGSEA. V lost 5 bases, J lost 4 bases, and 3 bases stayed unmatched. CDR3 in amino acids: CSVYRGATEAFF. The CDR3 region has the DNA TGCAGCGTTTACAGGGGGGCCACTGAAGCTTTCTTT.

The rearrangement joins TRBV7-8 to TRBJ1-2; no reliable D call. Trimming removed 5 bases from V and 1 base from J, with 11 bases in between. Germline CDR1 reads SGHVS; CDR2 reads FQNEAQ. There are 14 residues in the CDR3. CDR3 DNA sequence: TGTGCCAGCAGCATTGGACGGTTTAACTATGGCTACACCTTC. This codes for CASSIGRFNYGYTF.

The CDR3: CASTPTGDGYGYTF. CDR3 bases: TGTGCCAGCACCCCGACAGGGGACGGCTATGGCTACACCTTC. The chain uses TRBV5-6 and TRBJ1-2, with TRBD1 identical over 8 bases. The ends lost 6 bases at V and 4 bases at J; junction bases unmatched: 8. The CDR3 extends over 14 amino acids. The germline V gene has CDR1 SGHDT and CDR2 YYEEEE.